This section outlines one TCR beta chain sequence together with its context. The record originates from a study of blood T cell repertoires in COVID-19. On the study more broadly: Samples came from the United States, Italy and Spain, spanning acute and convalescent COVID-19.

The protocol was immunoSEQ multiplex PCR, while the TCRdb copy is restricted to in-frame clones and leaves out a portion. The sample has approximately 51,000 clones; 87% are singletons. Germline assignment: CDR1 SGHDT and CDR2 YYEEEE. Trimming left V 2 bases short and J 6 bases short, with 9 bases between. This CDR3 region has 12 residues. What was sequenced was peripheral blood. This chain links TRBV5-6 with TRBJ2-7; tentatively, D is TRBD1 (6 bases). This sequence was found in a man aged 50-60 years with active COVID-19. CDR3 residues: CASSFGQPEQYF. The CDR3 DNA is TGTGCCAGCAGCTTCGGACAGCCCGAGCAGTACTTC.